These 3 T cell receptor beta chains originate from one sample sequenced in a study of cytomegalovirus exposure and HLA in healthy donors. The primer mix had 60 Vbeta and 13 Jbeta primers. Profiling relied on immunoSEQ multiplex PCR, and the TCRdb table lists in-frame clones only, not all of them. The data contain about 210,000 clones, about 85% of them singletons. Sequenced material: PBMCs. These receptors were taken from a woman in her forties or fifties in good health and CMV-seropositive.

The chain has TRBV4-2 and TRBJ2-3; 7 nucleotides match TRBD2. Germline values: CDR1 LGHNA, CDR2 YNFKEQ. This CDR3 has 17 amino acids. J was trimmed by 2 bases and V by 0 bases; bases with no gene match: 8. In nucleotides, the CDR3 is TGTGCCAGCAGCCAAGATTTGGCGGGGGAGATCACAGATACGCAGTATTTT. It specifies CASSQDLAGEITDTQYF.

The chain carries TRBV9 and TRBJ2-7, with TRBD2 matching 8 bases. The germline V gene encodes CDR1 SGDLS and CDR2 YYNGEE. This CDR3 is built from 15 residues. The trim removed 0 bases at V and 6 bases at J, leaving 8 bases unmatched. The CDR3 DNA reads TGTGCCAGCAGCGTAGATTTACTAGCGGCTCGCGAGCAGTACTTC. Translating gives CASSVDLLAAREQYF.

V and J are TRBV6-1 and TRBJ1-2; D remains ambiguous. This CDR3 is built from 12 residues. Germline CDR1 and CDR2: MNHNS and SASEGT. The V end was cut by 3 bases, the J end by 5 bases, with 7 bases between. The CDR3 region is CASSDGGYGYTF. The CDR3 nucleotides read TGTGCCAGCAGTGACGGAGGTTATGGCTACACCTTC.